This TCR beta chain is from a study of radiation and T cells in renal cell carcinoma. Regarding the study as a whole: Dominant CDR3 motifs occupied more repertoire in irradiated than control tumors. In blood, top tumor clones expanded by 2 weeks, shrinking by 4. Baseline intratumoral clonotype presence is unknown without pretreatment biopsies.

The table came from immunoSEQ multiplex PCR; TCRdb's copy has only in-frame clones and leaves some out. Among tens of thousands of clones listed, 40% to 55% were seen once. Specified treatment: 15 Gy SBRT to primary tumor, nephrectomy 4 weeks later. Worth noting for this clone: Its antigen is unknown.

Specimen: tumor tissue, collected from a patient whose treatment included radiotherapy and nephrectomy. This receptor was taken from a woman aged 50 to 60 with renal cell carcinoma.

The DNA for the CDR3 is TGTGCCAGCAGCCCCGGGACAATAGCCACCGGGGAGCTGTTTTTT. Its protein is CASSPGTIATGELFF. This chain links TRBV5-6 with TRBJ2-2; TRBD1 might be the D (6 bases). Trimming shortened V by 4 bases and J by 4 bases, and 14 bases separated the two germline ends. From germline, CDR1 is SGHDT and CDR2 YYEEEE. This CDR3 is 15 amino acids long.